Following are 25 T cell receptor beta chains from one sample sequenced in a study of control samples from healthy donors and cancer patients. Profiling relied on immunoSEQ multiplex PCR, and the TCRdb table lists in-frame clones only, not all of them. The data hold 130,000 or so clones, with roughly nine tenths observed a single time. Sequences were obtained from blood. These receptors came from a man younger than 35 in good health.

The chain couples TRBV25-1 to TRBJ2-7; perhaps TRBD2 as D (5 bases). Looked up from germline, CDR1 is MGHDK and CDR2 is SYGVNS. V lost 3 bases to trimming and J lost 6 bases, with 15 bases between them. The CDR3 consists of 14 residues. The chain's CDR3 is CASSDQRGPSEQYF. The CDR3 region has the DNA TGTGCCAGCAGTGACCAGAGAGGGCCATCCGAGCAGTACTTC.

This clone was recorded once. Other nucleotide sequences from this sample produce the same CDR3. The chain recombines TRBV6-5 with TRBJ1-1; D gene ambiguous. CDR1 is MNHEY, CDR2 SVGAGI, per germline. The CDR3 runs 14 residues. V was shortened by 0 bases and J by 1 base, with 6 bases between the two germline ends. The CDR3 sequence is CASSYSTGNTEAFF. CDR3 bases: TGTGCCAGCAGTTACTCGACGGGGAACACTGAAGCTTTCTTT.

V is TRBV7-8 and J is TRBJ1-2; D unclear. This CDR3 is 14 amino acids long. Germline CDR1 is SGHVS and CDR2 is FQNEAQ. Trimming took 2 bases from V and 5 from J, leaving 12 bases between them. Written as DNA, the CDR3 is TGTGCCAGCAGCTTACGGGGTTGGGTGTATGGCTACACCTTC. It yields the protein CASSLRGWVYGYTF.

The chain couples TRBV9 to TRBJ1-6; D gene unclear. V dropped 0 bases and J dropped 6 bases, with 1 base sitting between them. This CDR3 region has 12 residues. CDR1 and CDR2 (germline): SGDLS, YYNGEE. CDR3: CASSVGNSPLHF. The CDR3, as DNA: TGTGCCAGCAGCGTAGGTAATTCACCCCTCCACTTT.

The rearrangement uses TRBV5-1 and TRBJ2-2; D possibly uses TRBD1 or TRBD2 (5 bases each). The CDR3 is made up of 13 amino acids. With 3 bases removed from V and 7 bases from J, the gap between germline ends came to 10 bases. Germline loops: CDR1 SGHRS, CDR2 YFSETQ. The CDR3 loop is CASSSEGYGELFF. As DNA, the CDR3 is TGCGCCAGCAGCTCAGAGGGGTACGGGGAGCTGTTTTTT.

The chain has TRBV4-1 and TRBJ2-3; D gene ambiguous. V was shortened by 1 base and J by 6 bases, with 17 bases between the two germline ends. This CDR3 is built from 16 residues. The V gene's germline CDR1 is MGHRA and CDR2 YSYEKL. The CDR3 coding sequence is TGCGCCAGCAGCCAAGGGCCCGGGTCGAGCAGTGATACGCAGTATTTT. As protein: CASSQGPGSSSDTQYF.

The V call is TRBV15, the J call TRBJ1-5; no reliable D call. This CDR3 is 16 amino acids long. Germline CDR1 and CDR2: LNHNV and YYDKDF (reference sequence). This CDR3 reads CATIRYRLYSNQPQHF. CDR3 coding DNA: TGTGCTACAATACGGTATCGGCTTTACAGCAATCAGCCCCAGCATTTT.

This CDR3 reads CASSDRFSGNTIYF. The DNA for the CDR3 is TGTGCCAGCAGTGACCGCTTCTCTGGAAACACCATATATTTT. The chain carries TRBV2 and TRBJ1-3; D is ambiguous. The germline V and J ends were trimmed by 3 bases and 0 bases, with 6 bases remaining between them. Germline CDR1 and CDR2: SNHLY and FYNNEI. The length of the CDR3 is 14 residues.

V gene TRBV5-8 combines with J gene TRBJ1-1, with a weak D call TRBD1 (5 bases). The germline gives CDR1 SGHTS, CDR2 YDEGEE. Trimming pared 0 bases from V and 11 bases from J, leaving 14 bases between. The CDR3 loop spans 13 amino acids. CDR3 loop: CASSLVQPRVAFF. The CDR3 nucleotides read TGTGCCAGCAGCTTGGTGCAGCCCAGGGTCGCTTTCTTT.

The V gene is TRBV3-1 (or the pseudogene TRBV3-2), the J gene TRBJ2-3; the D is unclear. From germline, CDR1 is LGHDT and CDR2 YNNKEL (reference sequence). This CDR3 comprises 16 residues. V was clipped by 1 base and J by 1 base, with 12 bases between them. The DNA for the CDR3 is TGTGCCAGCAGCCAAGCCCTGGCTGAAGGCACAGATACGCAGTATTTT. Protein product: CASSQALAEGTDTQYF.

J is TRBJ2-2 and V is TRBV19; D might be TRBD1 (6 bases). Germline lookup yields CDR1 LNHDA and CDR2 SQIVND (reference sequence). CDR3 length: 13 amino acids. V gave up 5 bases and J gave up 7 bases, with 11 bases separating them. This chain's CDR3 is CASSYRVDGELFF. DNA of the CDR3: TGTGCCAGTAGTTACAGGGTAGACGGGGAGCTGTTTTTT.

V gene TRBV5-4 combines with J gene TRBJ2-7; a weak D match, TRBD2 (7 bases). Germline loops: CDR1 SGHNT, CDR2 YYREEE (reference sequence). V was trimmed by 4 bases and J by 6 bases, leaving 14 bases between them. The CDR3 spans 13 residues. CDR3 DNA sequence: TGTGCCAGCAGCGTAAGAGGGGGGGCCGAGCAGTACTTC. Translating it yields CASSVRGGAEQYF. Complete variable domain (other parts from reference TRBV5-4 and TRBJ2-7): ETGVTQSPTHLIKTRGQQVTLRCSSQSGHNTVSWYQQALGQGPQFIFQYYREEENGRGNFPPRFSGLQFPNYSSELNVNALELDDSALYLCASSVRGGAEQYFGPGTRLTVT.

For the CDR3, the DNA is TGCGCCAGCAGCCTCTCGGCGGGTAATGACTATGGCTACACCTTC. The encoded protein is CASSLSAGNDYGYTF. The chain combines TRBV4-1 with TRBJ1-2; D call uncertain. This CDR3 is 15 amino acids long. The germline CDR1 and CDR2 sequences are MGHRA and YSYEKL. V gave up 4 bases and J gave up 3 bases, with 15 bases separating them.

The CDR3 loop is CASSLSPGHTEAFF. CDR3 in DNA: TGTGCCAGCAGCTTATCCCCGGGGCACACTGAAGCTTTCTTT. The chain is built from TRBV7-3 and TRBJ1-1; D is possibly TRBD1 (5 bases). The germline V and J ends were trimmed by 2 bases and 3 bases, with 10 bases remaining between them. CDR3 length: 14 residues. The V gene's germline CDR1 is SGHTA and CDR2 FQGTGA.

The V and J genes are TRBV7-3 and TRBJ2-2; D might be TRBD1 (5 bases). This CDR3 has 14 residues. Trimming took off 5 bases at V and 6 bases at J, with 13 bases between the two ends. The germline V gene encodes CDR1 SGHTA and CDR2 FQGTGA. CDR3 in DNA: TGTGCCAGCAGCCCCCGTCGCAGGGCCGGGGAGCTGTTTTTT. Translating it yields CASSPRRRAGELFF.

The V call is TRBV7-3, the J call TRBJ2-1, with 10 bases identical to TRBD2. V lost 3 bases to trimming and J lost 3 bases; unmatched junction nucleotides: 2. The germline gives CDR1 SGHTA, CDR2 FQGTGA. The length of the CDR3 is 15 residues. CDR3 DNA: TGTGCCAGCAGCTTTACTAGCGGGGACTACAATGAGCAGTTCTTC. This codes for CASSFTSGDYNEQFF.

The rearrangement joins TRBV2 to TRBJ1-1; TRBD1 aligns across 7 bases. The CDR3 consists of 14 residues. V shed 7 bases and J 5 bases; nucleotides not matched to a gene: 10. The germline gives CDR1 SNHLY, CDR2 FYNNEI. CDR3 in DNA: TGTGCCAGCACTTTGGGCAGGGGGAATACTGAAGCTTTCTTT. Translating it yields CASTLGRGNTEAFF.

CDR3 nucleotide sequence: TGTGCCAGCAGCTTGGCAGGGACAGGGTACTCTGGAAACACCATATATTTT. Translated: CASSLAGTGYSGNTIYF. V usage is TRBV5-4 and J usage is TRBJ1-3, with 9 bases identical to TRBD1. Germline V CDR1 and CDR2: SGHNT, YYREEE (reference sequence). CDR3 size: 17 residues. V lost 0 bases and J lost 0; bases outside the gene matches: 4.

This clone has just one count. The chain recombines TRBV5-1 with TRBJ1-1, with 7 bases lining up with TRBD1. The germline V gene encodes CDR1 SGHRS and CDR2 YFSETQ. J was trimmed by 4 bases and V by 0 bases; bases with no gene match: 6. The CDR3 spans 15 residues. CDR3 nucleotide sequence: TGCGCCAGCAGCTTGGCCCAGACAGGGTCCACTGAAGCTTTCTTT. It specifies CASSLAQTGSTEAFF.

The gene calls are TRBV2 and TRBJ1-2; 7 bases match TRBD1. The CDR3 is 13 residues long. The germline gives CDR1 SNHLY, CDR2 FYNNEI. V was pared by 5 bases and J by 8 bases, with 8 bases of the junction left unmatched. Here the CDR3 DNA reads TGTGCCAGCAGTCTAACAACAGGGGTCGGCTACACCTTC. This sequence encodes CASSLTTGVGYTF.

CDR3 DNA sequence: TGTGCCAGCAGTGCTGGGGCAGGGACCTACGAGCAGTACTTC. Its translation: CASSAGAGTYEQYF. The chain links TRBV7-8 to TRBJ2-7, with TRBD1 as a possible D gene (5 bases). The V gene lost 6 bases and the J gene lost 2 bases, with 14 bases spanning the gap. Germline V CDR1 and CDR2: SGHVS, FQNEAQ. This CDR3 is 14 amino acids long.

This chain uses TRBV9 with TRBJ1-5; a possible D gene is TRBD1 (5 bases). This CDR3 is built from 14 residues. Germline V gene data show CDR1 as SGDLS and CDR2 as YYNGEE. V gave up 0 bases and J gave up 1 base, with 5 bases separating them. In DNA, the CDR3 is TGTGCCAGCAGCGTAGGGGACAGCAATCAGCCCCAGCATTTT. Amino acids: CASSVGDSNQPQHF.

The gene calls are TRBV16 and TRBJ1-2, with 10 bases that match TRBD1. Trimming removed 3 bases from V and 8 bases from J; junction bases left unmatched: 12. The CDR3 covers 16 residues. Germline V lookup: CDR1 KGHSY, CDR2 FQNENV. As DNA, the CDR3 is TGTGCCAGCAGCCATCCAAGGACAGGGGGTTTAAGAGGCTACACCTTC. Translating gives CASSHPRTGGLRGYTF.

The chain uses TRBV12-3 or TRBV12-4 and TRBJ2-7; TRBD1 matches at 8 bases. This CDR3 contains 13 residues. Germline trimming cut 5 bases from V and 3 bases from J; bases unmatched to any gene: 3. CDR3 sequence (DNA): TGTGCCAGCAGTCAGGGGGCTTACTACGAGCAGTACTTC. It specifies CASSQGAYYEQYF.

This chain joins TRBV19 and TRBJ1-2, with no clear D. Germline CDR1 is LNHDA and CDR2 is SQIVND (reference sequence). Trimming removed 8 bases from V and 4 bases from J, with 23 bases in between. The CDR3 spans 16 residues. The CDR3 here is CASSLMERSWVYGYTF. CDR3 DNA sequence: TGTGCCAGTTCTTTGATGGAACGGAGCTGGGTCTATGGCTACACCTTC. Full variable domain (outside the CDR3, taken from reference TRBV19 and TRBJ1-2): DGGITQSPKYLFRKEGQNVTLSCEQNLNHDAMYWYRQDPGQGLRLIYYSQIVNDFQKGDIAEGYSVSREKKESFPLTVTSAQKNPTAFYLCASSLMERSWVYGYTFGSGTRLTVV.